This TCR beta chain originates from a study of shared clonotypes between healthy human individuals. TCRdb keeps only in-frame clones here, not all; method: immunoSEQ multiplex PCR. The sample has over 300,000 clones, around nine tenths seen once. CDR1 and CDR2 (germline): SGHNT, YYREEE (reference sequence). CDR3 length: 15 residues. The V segment lost 3 bases and the J segment 7 bases; nucleotides outside the gene matches: 5. The V call is TRBV5-4, the J call TRBJ1-6; 9 bases map to TRBD1. The receptor was derived from a man between 18 and 35 years old in good health. Specimen: memory CD8+ T cells sorted from blood. Regarding subset: CD45RO+ cells pooled with CCR7-negative TemRA cells. The CDR3 here is CASSSGQGPNSPLHF. The CDR3 bases are TGTGCCAGCAGCTCTGGACAGGGGCCAAATTCACCCCTCCACTTT. Full variable domain (rest looked up from reference TRBV5-4 and TRBJ1-6): ETGVTQSPTHLIKTRGQQVTLRCSSQSGHNTVSWYQQALGQGPQFIFQYYREEENGRGNFPPRFSGLQFPNYSSELNVNALELDDSALYLCASSSGQGPNSPLHFGNGTRLTVT.